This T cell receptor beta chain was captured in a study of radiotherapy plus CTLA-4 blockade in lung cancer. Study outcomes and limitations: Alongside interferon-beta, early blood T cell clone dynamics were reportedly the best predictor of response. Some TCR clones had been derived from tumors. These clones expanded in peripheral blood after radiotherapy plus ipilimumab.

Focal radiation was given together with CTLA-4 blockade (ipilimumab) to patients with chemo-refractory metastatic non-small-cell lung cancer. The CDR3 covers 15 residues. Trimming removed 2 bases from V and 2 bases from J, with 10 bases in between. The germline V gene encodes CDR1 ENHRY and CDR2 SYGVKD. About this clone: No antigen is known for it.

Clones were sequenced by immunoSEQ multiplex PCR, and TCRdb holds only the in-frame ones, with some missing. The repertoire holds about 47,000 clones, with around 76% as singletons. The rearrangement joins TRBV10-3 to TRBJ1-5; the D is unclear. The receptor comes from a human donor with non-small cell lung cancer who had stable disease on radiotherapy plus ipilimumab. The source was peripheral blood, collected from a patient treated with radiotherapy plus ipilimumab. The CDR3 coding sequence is TGTGCCATCAGTGAGCCAGGCTCAGGCAATCAGCCCCAGCATTTT. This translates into CAISEPGSGNQPQHF.